The 3 T cell receptor beta chains reported below all come from one sample, sequenced in a study of cytomegalovirus exposure and HLA in healthy donors (dated by TCRdb to between 2016 and 2019). Receptors were amplified or captured by the immunoSEQ multiplex PCR assay. The clones in this table, taken by TCRdb from immuneACCESS, are in-frame only. Not every clone is retained; where verified, under half of the shortfall comes from an unresolved V gene, and the cause of the rest is unknown. A total of tens of thousands of clones appear in this sample, 80% to 95% of them only once. The ten largest make up 5.3% of the sample. Sequences were obtained from PBMCs. These receptors all stem from a young man in good health and CMV-seropositive.

The chain uses TRBV28 and TRBJ2-1; possible D gene TRBD2, 6 bases. The V and J ends lost 2 bases and 6 bases respectively, with 11 bases between them. Germline V gives CDR1 MDHEN, CDR2 SYDVKM. CDR3 length: 14 residues. CDR3 nucleotides: TGTGCCAGCAGTTTAGAGAATAGCGGCAATGAGCAGTTCTTC. It yields the protein CASSLENSGNEQFF.

Here the CDR3 DNA reads TGCGCCAGCAGCCCACAGGGGAGTGGCGACGAGCAGTACTTC. Translating gives CASSPQGSGDEQYF. V and J are TRBV5-1 and TRBJ2-7, with 7 bases that match TRBD1. V lost 4 bases, J lost 5 bases, and 9 bases stayed unmatched. This CDR3 has 14 residues. Germline V lookup: CDR1 SGHRS, CDR2 YFSETQ.

The CDR3 region has the DNA TGTGCTAGTGCCACGGTATGGAGGGACAGGGGAATCCACGAGCAGTACTTC. Translation gives CASATVWRDRGIHEQYF. V is TRBV12-5 and J is TRBJ2-7; 10 nucleotides align to TRBD1. This CDR3 contains 17 residues. The germline V gene has CDR1 LGHNT and CDR2 FRNRAP. J lost 5 bases, V lost 7 bases, and 17 bases had no gene match.